This passage covers 28 T cell receptor beta chains from one sample sequenced in a study of human T cells and chemical hapten exposure. TCRdb recomputed calls from the RACE reads with MiXCR, one row per CDR3 protein. Among approximately 70,000 distinct CDR3 sequences listed, approximately 9.8% were seen once. The time point is: patch test 1, 2 weeks after DPC sensitization. Treatment given: therapeutic diphenylcyclopropenone sensitization with weekly scalp DPC. Sequences were derived from whole blood, sampled in connection with sensitization to the hapten diphenylcyclopropenone (DPC). Receptors originate from a woman aged 40-49 years with alopecia areata. Some clones in this sample may be carry-over from other donors' samples.

This clonotype was observed many times. The rearrangement uses TRBV4-3 and TRBJ1-6; 9 nucleotides line up with TRBD1. The CDR3 contains 18 residues. Per germline, CDR1 LGHNA and CDR2 YSLEER. Trimming cost V 0 bases and J 10 bases; bases outside gene matches: 13. CDR3 loop: CASSQDPPGTGRISPLHF. As DNA, the CDR3 is TGCGCCAGCAGCCAAGATCCCCCGGGGACAGGGAGAATCTCACCCCTCCACTTT.

This clonotype has a count of ten or more. V and J are TRBV7-2 and TRBJ2-4, with D tentatively TRBD2 (6 bases). The V end lost 1 base, the J end lost 9 bases, and 10 bases lay between the germline ends. This CDR3 contains 13 residues. CDR1 is SGHTA, CDR2 FQGNSA, per germline. The chain's CDR3 is CASSLGRRGIQYF. CDR3 sequence (DNA): TGTGCCAGCAGCTTAGGCCGGCGGGGCATTCAGTACTTC.

This clonotype was seen repeatedly, ten times or more. The rearrangement joins TRBV20-1 to TRBJ2-1; weak D call: TRBD1 (5 bases). The CDR3 extends over 14 amino acids. In germline, CDR1 is DFQATT, CDR2 SNEGSKA (reference sequence). Trimming removed 3 bases at V and 0 bases at J, with 9 bases between. This chain's CDR3 is CSARPRVSYNEQFF. The DNA of the CDR3 is TGCAGTGCTAGGCCCAGGGTCTCCTACAATGAGCAGTTCTTC.

This clonotype was counted only a few times. J is TRBJ1-1 and V is TRBV27, with D possibly matching TRBD1 (6 bases). CDR1 is MNHEY, CDR2 SMNVEV, per germline (reference sequence). The V and J ends lost 5 bases and 5 bases respectively, with 15 bases between them. The CDR3 has 14 residues. Here the CDR3 reads CASSPSGAITEAFF. CDR3 nucleotides: TGTGCCAGCAGTCCCTCAGGGGCTATTACTGAAGCTTTCTTT.

In its sample, this clonotype was seen a few times. This chain uses TRBV7-9 with TRBJ2-5, with 8 bases aligning to TRBD2. The CDR3 has 16 residues. Losses at the gene ends were 5 bases for V and 3 bases for J; bases not matched to a gene: 11. In germline, CDR1 is SEHNR, CDR2 FQNEAQ (reference sequence). This CDR3 reads CASSGPGLGPEETQYF. The CDR3 DNA reads TGTGCCAGCAGCGGTCCGGGACTAGGTCCGGAAGAGACCCAGTACTTC.

This chain links TRBV24-1 with TRBJ2-7, with 7 bases aligning to TRBD1. Trimming cost V 4 bases and J 8 bases; bases outside gene matches: 7. Germline values: CDR1 KGHDR, CDR2 SFDVKD. This CDR3 spans 13 amino acids. The DNA for the CDR3 is TGTGCCACCAGTGAGGGGACAGCCCAACAGCAGTACTTC. It codes for CATSEGTAQQQYF.

This clonotype was seen many times. The V and J genes are TRBV20-1 and TRBJ2-7; TRBD2 aligns across 7 bases. The CDR3 sequence is 15 residues long. V shed 5 bases, J shed 2 bases, and the junction held 12 bases outside the gene matches. CDR1 and CDR2 (germline): DFQATT, SNEGSKA (reference sequence). The CDR3 sequence: CSAPPGGTVTYEQYF. CDR3 in DNA: TGCAGTGCTCCACCCGGGGGGACGGTAACCTACGAGCAGTACTTC.

This clonotype appeared a few times. The rearrangement joins TRBV18 to TRBJ1-1, with a possible D match to TRBD1 (6 bases). CDR3 size: 15 residues. CDR1 is KGHSH and CDR2 is LQKENI in the germline V gene. Trimming stripped 5 bases from V and 5 bases from J, with 18 bases between. CDR3 nucleotides: TGTGCCAGCTCAATATCACAGGGTAGGCGAACTGAAGCTTTCTTT. Translation: CASSISQGRRTEAFF. The full variable domain, its missing parts supplied by reference TRBV18 and TRBJ1-1, is NAGVMQNPRHLVRRRGQEARLRCSPMKGHSHVYWYRQLPEEGLKFMVYLQKENIIDESGMPKERFSAEFPKEGPSILRIQQVVRGDSAAYFCASSISQGRRTEAFFGQGTRLTVV.

The chain employs TRBV20-1 and TRBJ2-7; D is tentatively TRBD1 or TRBD2 (6 bases each). The CDR3 sequence is 11 residues long. Germline loops: CDR1 DFQATT, CDR2 SNEGSKA (reference sequence). Trimming removed 6 bases at V and 6 bases at J, with 12 bases between. In DNA, the CDR3 is TGCAGTGCCACGGGGGCTCTCGAGCAGTACTTC. Its protein product is CSATGALEQYF.

V usage is TRBV5-1 and J usage is TRBJ2-6; D unclear. The CDR3 runs 16 residues. CDR1 SGHRS and CDR2 YFSETQ come from the germline V gene. Trimming took off 2 bases at V and 2 bases at J, with 11 bases between the two ends. CDR3: CASSLGPVAGANVLTF. Here the CDR3 DNA reads TGCGCCAGCAGCTTAGGACCGGTAGCTGGGGCCAACGTCCTGACTTTC.

This clonotype was observed at least ten times. J is TRBJ2-2 and V is TRBV10-3; TRBD2 matches at 13 bases. The CDR3 contains 21 residues. In germline, CDR1 is ENHRY, CDR2 SYGVKD. Trimming at V came to 1 base and at J to 0 bases, leaving 11 bases not matched to a gene. The CDR3 DNA is TGTGCCATCAGTGAGTTAGGACTAGCGGGGGCTCCGTTCGCGAACACCGGGGAGCTGTTTTTT. Protein sequence: CAISELGLAGAPFANTGELFF.

This clonotype has a handful of counts. A junction boundary mismatches the germline segment, possibly from a read error. The chain links TRBV13 to TRBJ2-5; a possible D gene is TRBD2 (6 bases). Germline V gives CDR1 PRHDT, CDR2 FYEKMQ (reference sequence). This CDR3 has 13 residues. The CDR3 is CASSVGDSETQYF. CDR3 bases: TGTGCCAGCAGCGTAGGGGACTCGGAGACCCAGTACTTC.

This clonotype was observed a few times. DNA for the CDR3: TGTGCCAGCAGCTTCCTAGCGGAAGAGCAGTTCTTC. Its protein is CASSFLAEEQFF. The chain has TRBV7-8 and TRBJ2-1, with 7 bases fitting TRBD2. CDR1 and CDR2 from the germline V gene are SGHVS and FQNEAQ. After removal of 3 bases from V and 10 bases from J, the junction contained 3 bases not matched to a gene. There are 12 residues in the CDR3.

This clonotype appeared many times. The chain employs TRBV11-2 and TRBJ1-2; weak D call: TRBD1 (5 bases). Germline-derived CDR1 and CDR2 are SGHAT and FQNNGV. This CDR3 has 14 amino acids. V was trimmed by 5 bases and J by 7 bases, leaving 17 bases between them. The CDR3 reads CASSPRTLRGGYTF. The CDR3 nucleotides read TGTGCCAGCAGCCCTCGGACCTTAAGGGGTGGCTACACCTTC. The whole variable domain, remainder taken from reference TRBV11-2 and TRBJ1-2, is EAGVAQSPRYKIIEKRQSVAFWCNPISGHATLYWYQQILGQGPKLLIQFQNNGVVDDSQLPKDRFSAERLKGVDSTLKIQPAKLEDSAVYLCASSPRTLRGGYTFGSGTRLTVV.

The chain carries TRBV6-4 and TRBJ2-2; D remains ambiguous. This CDR3 is built from 14 residues. Deletions cut 5 bases from V and 0 bases from J, with 7 bases between. Per the germline V gene, CDR1 is MRHNA and CDR2 is SNTAGT. The CDR3 nucleotides read TGTGCCAGCAGTTCGCAAACGAACACCGGGGAGCTGTTTTTT. It codes for CASSSQTNTGELFF.

This sequence joins TRBV11-2 and TRBJ2-3; D not resolved. The CDR3 runs 12 residues. Trimming left V 2 bases short and J 2 bases short, with 2 bases between. Germline loops: CDR1 SGHAT, CDR2 FQNNGV. The CDR3 spells CASSLYTDTQYF. DNA of the CDR3: TGTGCCAGCAGCTTATACACAGATACGCAGTATTTT.

This clonotype was seen many times. The genes are TRBV7-2 and TRBJ2-3; weak D call: TRBD2 (6 bases). The V gene's germline CDR1 is SGHTA and CDR2 FQGNSA. The CDR3 totals 16 residues. V shed 4 bases and J shed 5 bases, with 19 bases lying between them. The CDR3 loop is CASSSQAGNLIDTQYF. In nucleotides, the CDR3 is TGTGCCAGCAGCTCCCAAGCGGGTAACCTGATAGATACGCAGTATTTT.

V gene TRBV12-3 or TRBV12-4 combines with J gene TRBJ1-3; 7 positions agree with TRBD1. J gave up 4 bases and V 3 bases, and 6 bases lay outside the gene matches. There are 15 residues in the CDR3. This chain's CDR3 is CASSFGTARGNTIYF. The CDR3 nucleotides are TGTGCCAGCAGTTTCGGGACAGCGAGGGGAAACACCATATATTTT.

The chain combines TRBV20-1 with TRBJ2-7, with 9 bases lining up with TRBD1. Germline trimming cut 6 bases from V and 4 bases from J; bases unmatched to any gene: 10. The CDR3 has 14 residues. Germline V gene sequence: CDR1 DFQATT, CDR2 SNEGSKA (reference sequence). The CDR3 region has the DNA TGCAGTGCAAGAACCATGGGACAGGGATACGAGCAGTACTTC. This gives the protein CSARTMGQGYEQYF.

The chain joins TRBV12-3 or TRBV12-4 to TRBJ1-2; the match to TRBD1 covers 7 bases. The CDR3 is 14 amino acids. The V and J ends lost 5 bases and 7 bases, in that order; junction bases with no gene match: 10. In DNA form, the CDR3 reads TGTGCCAGCAGTGCCATAGACAGGGCCCGTGGCTACACCTTC. Its protein is CASSAIDRARGYTF.

This clonotype was picked up many times. V gene TRBV10-3 combines with J gene TRBJ1-1; D gene unclear. This CDR3 has 15 amino acids. V dropped 0 bases and J dropped 5 bases, with 13 bases sitting between them. CDR1 ENHRY and CDR2 SYGVKD come from the germline V gene. The CDR3 DNA reads as TGTGCCATCAGTGAGTCGACGGCAGTCCGGACTGAAGCTTTCTTT. This sequence encodes CAISESTAVRTEAFF.

This clonotype was observed many times. The rearrangement links TRBV5-1 to TRBJ1-2; maybe TRBD1 (5 bases). From germline, CDR1 is SGHRS and CDR2 YFSETQ. This CDR3 has 12 amino acids. V shed 4 bases and J shed 4 bases, with 8 bases lying between them. DNA of the CDR3: TGCGCCAGCAGCAGGGGCCCCTATGGCTACACCTTC. This gives the protein CASSRGPYGYTF.

Many counts were recorded for this clonotype. The V gene is TRBV7-2, the J gene TRBJ1-5, with TRBD1 as a possible D gene (5 bases). Germline CDR1 and CDR2: SGHTA and FQGNSA. Trimming removed 5 bases from V and 0 bases from J, with 11 bases in between. There are 15 residues in the CDR3. The CDR3 DNA sequence: TGTGCCAGCAGCCCTCTGGGGGTTAGCAATCAGCCCCAGCATTTT. This sequence encodes CASSPLGVSNQPQHF.

This clonotype was recorded at least ten times. V is TRBV9 and J is TRBJ2-7, with D perhaps matching TRBD1 or TRBD2 (5 bases each). From germline, CDR1 is SGDLS and CDR2 YYNGEE. The CDR3 runs to 11 residues. V lost 3 bases, J lost 6 bases, and 7 bases lay in between. The CDR3 nucleotides are TGTGCCAGCAGCGCCGGGACCGAGCAGTACTTC. It codes for CASSAGTEQYF.

The chain joins TRBV7-9 to TRBJ2-7, with a weak D call TRBD1 (6 bases). Germline values: CDR1 SEHNR, CDR2 FQNEAQ (reference sequence). The CDR3 runs to 15 residues. Trimming cost V 5 bases and J 0 bases, with 14 bases left between them. The CDR3 sequence: CASSPGDISSYEQYF. CDR3 nucleotide sequence: TGTGCCAGCAGCCCTGGGGACATAAGCTCCTACGAGCAGTACTTC.

At least ten counts were recorded for this clonotype. This chain connects TRBV6-4 to TRBJ2-1; the D gene is possibly TRBD2 (5 bases). V lost 2 bases and J lost 3, with 11 bases in between. The CDR3 runs 15 residues. From germline, CDR1 is MRHNA and CDR2 SNTAGT. The CDR3 reads CASSDPARGYNEQFF. CDR3 nucleotide sequence: TGTGCCAGCAGTGACCCCGCCCGGGGCTACAATGAGCAGTTCTTC.

In its sample, this clonotype was seen a few times. CDR3 DNA sequence: TGTGCCAGCAGTGAAATTGGGACAAGCTCCTATAATTCACCCCTCCACTTT. Its protein is CASSEIGTSSYNSPLHF. The rearrangement links TRBV6-1 to TRBJ1-6; TRBD1 might be the D (6 bases). The CDR3 has 17 residues. The germline V gene has CDR1 MNHNS and CDR2 SASEGT. V lost 2 bases and J lost 0, with 11 bases in between.

This clonotype was counted many times. The rearrangement joins TRBV23-1 to TRBJ1-5; 8 bases agree with TRBD1. TRBV23-1 is reported as an ORF; its role is uncertain. The CDR3 totals 18 residues. The ends lost 0 bases at V and 0 bases at J; junction bases unmatched: 7. The CDR3 nucleotides read TGCGCCAGCAGTCAATCTGAGACAGGGGATTGTAGCAATCAGCCCCAGCATTTT. Amino acids: CASSQSETGDCSNQPQHF.